What follows are 18 T cell receptor beta chains derived from one specimen sequenced in a study of a mutant IDH1 vaccine in newly diagnosed glioma. Here immunoSEQ multiplex PCR was the method, and the copy in TCRdb shows in-frame clones only, minus some. Among tens of thousands of clones listed, roughly 76% were seen once. Documented time point: week 35, safety follow-up. Topical imiquimod accompanied each vaccine dose, which consisted of 300 ug of mutant IDH1 20-mer peptide. No antigens are known for them. The sequencing here drew on PBMCs, taken from a glioma patient whose treatment included an IDH1 peptide vaccine. The origin of the receptors is a middle-aged man with glioma.

Only one count was recorded for this clone. V gene TRBV5-1 combines with J gene TRBJ2-3; D gene ambiguous. The germline V gene encodes CDR1 SGHRS and CDR2 YFSETQ. The V end was cut by 2 bases, the J end by 0 bases, with 7 bases between. CDR3 length equals 14 residues. This CDR3 reads CASSFLDSTDTQYF. The CDR3 DNA reads TGCGCCAGCAGCTTCCTGGATAGCACAGATACGCAGTATTTT.

The V call is TRBV10-3, the J call TRBJ2-1; D may be TRBD2 (5 bases). The CDR3 is 13 amino acids. Germline loops: CDR1 ENHRY, CDR2 SYGVKD. The V end lost 5 bases, the J end lost 6 bases, and 11 bases lay between the germline ends. The CDR3: CAISRTGSNEQFF. CDR3 bases: TGTGCCATCAGTAGGACTGGAAGCAATGAGCAGTTCTTC.

Concerning this clone: One end of the junction is discordant with germline, which a read error may explain. V and J are TRBV7-7 and TRBJ2-5, with D perhaps assigned TRBD1 or TRBD2 (6 bases each). The CDR3 has 14 residues. CDR1 is SSHAT and CDR2 is FNYEAQ in the germline V gene (reference sequence). The CDR3 loop is CASSPGGRRETQYF. The CDR3, as DNA: TGTGCTAGCAGCCCCGGGGGCCGGCGAGAGACCCAGTACTTC.

The chain is built from TRBV5-1 and TRBJ2-7, with 9 bases aligning to TRBD2. The CDR3 consists of 15 residues. V shed 0 bases, J shed 2 bases, and the junction held 3 bases outside the gene matches. Looked up from germline, CDR1 is SGHRS and CDR2 is YFSETQ. The CDR3 nucleotides are TGCGCCAGCAGCTTGGCTAGCGGGGCTACCTACGAGCAGTACTTC. Residues: CASSLASGATYEQYF.

The CDR3 bases are TGTGCCAGCAGTTCCAACAGGGGGCGGACCTCGGGCGAGCAGTACTTC. It specifies CASSSNRGRTSGEQYF. The rearrangement links TRBV6-6 to TRBJ2-7, with 9 nucleotides matching TRBD1. With 4 bases clipped from V and 6 bases from J, the junction kept 13 bases outside the gene matches. Germline V gene lookup returns CDR1 MNHNY and CDR2 SVGAGI (reference sequence). This CDR3 is 16 amino acids long.

The chain has TRBV5-6 and TRBJ2-1, with D unclear. The CDR3 runs to 12 residues. Germline V gene lookup returns CDR1 SGHDT and CDR2 YYEEEE. Trimming shortened V by 0 bases and J by 5 bases, and 3 bases separated the two germline ends. Written as DNA, the CDR3 is TGTGCCAGCAGCTTGGGAGACAATGAGCAGTTCTTC. This translates into CASSLGDNEQFF.

This clone was seen only once. Mismatch with germline at one junction end may stem from a read error. V is TRBV6-6 and J is TRBJ2-1; D not certain. Germline CDR1 reads MNHNY; CDR2 reads SVGAGI (reference sequence). This CDR3 comprises 12 residues. CDR3 amino acids: CASSDSMVEQFF. For the CDR3, the DNA is TGTGCCAGCAGTGACTCTATGGTTGAGCAGTTCTTC.

This chain connects TRBV7-9 to TRBJ1-2; 7 bases fit TRBD1. The trim removed 4 bases at V and 2 bases at J, leaving 7 bases unmatched. Germline values: CDR1 SEHNR, CDR2 FQNEAQ (reference sequence). The CDR3 sequence is 15 residues long. In nucleotides, the CDR3 is TGTGCCAGCAGCTCCCGGACAGGTTCAAACTATGGCTACACCTTC. Protein product: CASSSRTGSNYGYTF.

The chain joins TRBV25-1 to TRBJ1-1; D uncertain. The germline V gene encodes CDR1 MGHDK and CDR2 SYGVNS. This CDR3 region has 14 residues. Trimming cost V 5 bases and J 0 bases, with 10 bases left between them. DNA of the CDR3: TGTGCCAGCAGTAAGGACGAAGTGAACACTGAAGCTTTCTTT. This sequence encodes CASSKDEVNTEAFF. Filled out from reference TRBV25-1 and TRBJ1-1, the complete variable domain reads EADIYQTPRYLVIGTGKKITLECSQTMGHDKMYWYQQDPGMELHLIHYSYGVNSTEKGDLSSESTVSRIRTEHFPLTLESARPSHTSQYLCASSKDEVNTEAFFGQGTRLTVV.

The J gene is TRBJ2-7, the V gene TRBV7-9, with D unresolved. The V gene lost 5 bases and the J gene lost 9 bases, with 17 bases spanning the gap. The CDR3 covers 13 residues. Germline CDR1 is SEHNR and CDR2 is FQNEAQ (reference sequence). The CDR3 DNA reads TGTGCCAGCAGCACGGACCCTACGGTCTCGCAGTACTTC. Its protein product is CASSTDPTVSQYF.

This sequence joins TRBV5-4 and TRBJ2-3; 14 bases are a match to TRBD2. Trimming took 2 bases from V and 5 from J; bases not matched to a gene: 10. CDR3 length: 18 residues. Germline CDR1 SGHNT, CDR2 YYREEE (reference sequence). CDR3 residues: CASSFPLGTSGGQDTQYF. Written as DNA, the CDR3 is TGTGCCAGCAGCTTCCCCCTCGGGACTAGCGGGGGCCAAGATACGCAGTATTTT.

The chain couples TRBV5-4 to TRBJ2-1, with TRBD2 matching 8 bases. This CDR3 is 14 amino acids long. The V gene's germline CDR1 is SGHNT and CDR2 YYREEE (reference sequence). The J segment lost 8 bases and the V segment lost 4 bases, leaving 8 bases of the junction unmatched. CDR3: CASSDRAGGDEQFF. CDR3 sequence (DNA): TGTGCCAGCAGCGACCGGGCCGGGGGGGATGAGCAGTTCTTC.

The chain joins TRBV6-5 to TRBJ2-7; D unclear. This CDR3 has 15 residues. In germline, CDR1 is MNHEY, CDR2 SVGAGI. Trimming removed 1 base at V and 7 bases at J, with 17 bases between. The chain's CDR3 is CASSYLNARVTEQYF. The CDR3 bases are TGTGCCAGCAGTTACTTAAATGCCCGGGTTACTGAGCAGTACTTC.

This clone was detected once. This sequence joins TRBV28 and TRBJ1-1, with a possible D match to TRBD1 (5 bases). Germline loops: CDR1 MDHEN, CDR2 SYDVKM. The ends were cut back, 1 base at V and 6 bases at J, with 21 bases in the middle. CDR3 length: 17 residues. In DNA form, the CDR3 reads TGTGCCAGCAGTTTATTGGGTAGGGGTCTGATCGTTGCTGAAGCTTTCTTT. Translation: CASSLLGRGLIVAEAFF.

The rearrangement joins TRBV6-5 to TRBJ2-7; weak D call: TRBD1 (6 bases). CDR3 size: 16 residues. Deletions cut 3 bases from V and 5 bases from J, with 20 bases between. The germline gives CDR1 MNHEY, CDR2 SVGAGI. CDR3 nucleotides: TGTGCCAGCAGTTATAGGACAGCCGCGGAGTCAAACGAGCAGTACTTC. This gives the protein CASSYRTAAESNEQYF.

The chain uses TRBV5-1 and TRBJ1-6, with D possibly being TRBD1 (5 bases). CDR3 length equals 14 residues. The ends were cut back, 4 bases at V and 6 bases at J, with 11 bases in the middle. Germline CDR1 is SGHRS and CDR2 is YFSETQ. Written as DNA, the CDR3 is TGCGCCAGCAGCATAGACAGTCTTAATTCACCCCTCCACTTT. It yields the protein CASSIDSLNSPLHF.

The J gene is TRBJ1-2, the V gene TRBV5-5; no firm D call. The CDR3 runs 15 residues. V shed 0 bases and J shed 4 bases, with 13 bases lying between them. Germline V lookup: CDR1 SGHKS, CDR2 YYEKEE (reference sequence). DNA for the CDR3: TGTGCCAGCAGCTTGGCCGAGGGCCTGGGCTATGGCTACACCTTC. It is translated as CASSLAEGLGYGYTF.

This clone has more than one count but fewer than ten. The chain uses TRBV5-6 and TRBJ1-2; D remains ambiguous. Between the trimmed V and J ends, which lost 1 base and 6 bases, there was a span of 10 bases. This CDR3 comprises 13 residues. Germline lookup yields CDR1 SGHDT and CDR2 YYEEEE. CDR3 coding DNA: TGTGCCAGCAGCTTGATCAGGTTGGATGGCTACACCTTC. Its protein is CASSLIRLDGYTF.